The clone carrying this T cell receptor beta chain was seen only once. Generated by immunoSEQ multiplex PCR, the TCRdb table keeps only in-frame clones and is missing some. The sample has tens of thousands of clones; about nine tenths are singletons. This record comes from a study of OX40 agonist ivuxolimab in advanced cancers. Study details: Enrollees could have had prior anti-PD-1, anti-PD-L1 or anti-CTLA-4 therapy, which about 42% had received.

The germline gives CDR1 MDHEN, CDR2 SYDVKM. The CDR3 covers 14 residues. V was trimmed by 8 bases and J by 4 bases, leaving 17 bases between them. The specimen was CD4+ or CD8+ T cells sorted from blood, collected in a trial of the OX40 agonist ivuxolimab. This TCR was recovered from an adult with an advanced solid tumor such as melanoma, head and neck, liver or kidney cancer. The chain carries TRBV28 and TRBJ1-2; D uncertain. The chain's CDR3 is CASGLPQAAYGYTF. DNA for the CDR3: TGTGCCAGCGGCTTGCCGCAGGCTGCCTATGGCTACACCTTC.